Below, one T cell receptor beta chain is given with its context. CDR1 and CDR2 from the germline V gene are SGHTA and FQGTGA. The CDR3 has 14 amino acids. The ends lost 5 bases at V and 9 bases at J; junction bases unmatched: 10. TCRdb used MiXCR to reprocess the 5' RACE reads, holding one entry per CDR3 protein. The sample gives over 55,000 distinct CDR3 sequences, under 35% of which show up once; roughly 2.1% is in the top ten. J is TRBJ2-1 and V is TRBV7-3, with TRBD2 identical over 7 bases. The sample consisted of tumor-infiltrating naive CD4+ T cells sorted from the breast tumor. The sample's subset: naive CD4+ T cells, CD4+CD45RA+CD25-. The TCR was taken from a female donor with breast cancer. The CDR3 coding sequence is TGTGCCAGCAGCCTCAGCGGGATTCGGGGTGAGCAGTTCTTC. Translating gives CASSLSGIRGEQFF.